These 20 T cell receptor beta chains originate from one sample sequenced in a study of shared clonotypes between healthy human individuals (dated by TCRdb to between 2020 and 2021). Receptor libraries were prepared by the immunoSEQ multiplex PCR assay. TCRdb carries this immuneACCESS record with in-frame sequences only. Its versions omit some clonotypes, under half of them owing to an unresolved V gene in the studies checked, with the rest unexplained. This sample holds about 500,000 clones; 75% to 80% were observed only once. The ten largest make up about 11% of the sample. Sequencing was done on a sample of PBMCs. These TCRs come from a woman aged 40 to 55 in good health. Some clones in this sample may be carry-over from other donors' samples.

The rearrangement links TRBV7-9 to TRBJ2-1; TRBD1 is a possible D gene (5 bases). The CDR3 spans 15 residues. Trimming cost V 1 base and J 4 bases, with 11 bases left between them. Germline CDR1 and CDR2: SEHNR and FQNEAQ (reference sequence). The chain's CDR3 is CASSLGAGSYNEQFF. The CDR3 DNA reads as TGTGCCAGCAGCTTAGGGGCAGGGTCGTACAATGAGCAGTTCTTC. The full variable domain, completed using reference TRBV7-9 and TRBJ2-1, is DTGVSQNPRHKITKRGQNVTFRCDPISEHNRLYWYRQTLGQGPEFLTYFQNEAQLEKSRLLSDRFSAERPKGSFSTLEIQRTEQGDSAMYLCASSLGAGSYNEQFFGPGTRLTVL.

Here the CDR3 DNA reads TGTGCCAGCAGCTTAGCGGAGGAGGGCACTGAAGCTTTCTTT. Translation gives CASSLAEEGTEAFF. The gene calls are TRBV7-8 and TRBJ1-1; no definite D call. V was trimmed by 0 bases and J by 4 bases, leaving 9 bases between them. From germline, CDR1 is SGHVS and CDR2 FQNEAQ. The CDR3 has 14 residues.

Notes on this clone: A much larger clone lies a single base off, so this may be a read error. V gene TRBV10-2 combines with J gene TRBJ2-7; TRBD2 matches at 7 bases. The length of the CDR3 is 13 residues. Per germline, CDR1 WSHSY and CDR2 SAAADI. CDR3: CASRLTSEYGQYF. The CDR3 region has the DNA TGCGCCAGCAGACTCACTAGCGAGTACGGGCAGTACTTC.

To note about this clone: A much larger clone sits a single nucleotide away, making a read error possible. Other nucleotide sequences in the sample specify the same CDR3. V is TRBV7-2 and J is TRBJ2-7, with 8 positions matching TRBD2. CDR3 size: 15 residues. Germline CDR1 is SGHTA and CDR2 is FQGNSA. V lost 4 bases and J lost 4; bases outside the gene matches: 9. CDR3 nucleotide sequence: TGTGCCAGCAGCTCGGGACTCGCGGGAGGATACGAGCAGTACTTC. Residues: CASSSGLAGGYEQYF.

The genes are TRBV5-4 and TRBJ1-2; TRBD1 aligns across 7 bases. This CDR3 contains 15 residues. Germline assignment: CDR1 SGHNT and CDR2 YYREEE (reference sequence). The trim removed 0 bases at V and 3 bases at J, leaving 5 bases unmatched. The CDR3 sequence: CASSLGTGEYYGYTF. CDR3 DNA sequence: TGTGCCAGCAGCTTGGGGACAGGTGAATACTATGGCTACACCTTC.

V and J are TRBV30 and TRBJ1-1; possibly TRBD1 for D (5 bases). V lost 2 bases to trimming and J lost 3 bases, with 13 bases between them. CDR3 length: 14 amino acids. CDR1 and CDR2 from the germline V gene are GTSNPN and SVGIG (reference sequence). In DNA form, the CDR3 reads TGTGCCTGGAGTACCACAGCGGGGGACACTGAAGCTTTCTTT. This translates into CAWSTTAGDTEAFF.

This clone was seen a few times. The chain uses TRBV9 and TRBJ1-2; D gene unclear. The CDR3 spans 13 residues. Trimming pared 3 bases from V and 6 bases from J, leaving 12 bases between. Germline-derived CDR1 and CDR2 are SGDLS and YYNGEE. CDR3 residues: CASSGGRGNGYTF. The DNA for the CDR3 is TGTGCCAGCAGCGGAGGGCGAGGTAATGGCTACACCTTC.

V usage is TRBV30 and J usage is TRBJ2-1; 9 bases line up with TRBD2. V gave up 2 bases and J gave up 5 bases; unmatched junction bases: 4. CDR1 and CDR2 (germline): GTSNPN, SVGIG (reference sequence). This CDR3 region has 14 residues. This CDR3 is CAWSRLAGNNEQFF. The CDR3 DNA follows: TGTGCCTGGAGTCGTCTAGCGGGGAACAATGAGCAGTTCTTC.

The chain uses TRBV5-4 and TRBJ2-3, with TRBD1 matching over 7 bases. The CDR3 runs to 14 residues. The V segment lost 1 base and the J segment 6 bases; nucleotides outside the gene matches: 5. Germline V gives CDR1 SGHNT, CDR2 YYREEE (reference sequence). The CDR3 here is CASSLSGTADTQYF. CDR3 nucleotides: TGTGCCAGCAGCTTGAGTGGGACAGCGGATACGCAGTATTTT.

This chain joins TRBV6-1 and TRBJ1-5; 9 nucleotides align to TRBD1. Unmatched junction bases numbered 7, after V lost 7 bases and J lost 3 bases. Germline V CDR1 and CDR2: MNHNS, SASEGT. CDR3 length equals 15 residues. The CDR3 here is CASTSTGGNNQPQHF. The CDR3 DNA sequence: TGTGCCAGCACGTCGACAGGGGGGAACAATCAGCCCCAGCATTTT.

The chain links TRBV7-9 to TRBJ1-4; D is undetermined. CDR1 and CDR2 (germline): SEHNR, FQNEAQ (reference sequence). Trimming took off 0 bases at V and 5 bases at J, with 7 bases between the two ends. This CDR3 comprises 14 residues. DNA of the CDR3: TGTGCCAGCAGCTTAGCCGCCGGGAATGAAAAACTGTTTTTT. This codes for CASSLAAGNEKLFF.

The chain uses TRBV7-2 and TRBJ2-3; 13 nucleotides line up with TRBD2. Germline CDR1 SGHTA, CDR2 FQGNSA. V lost 8 bases, J lost 4 bases, and 3 bases stayed unmatched. The CDR3 has 14 residues. The CDR3: CASGLAGESDTQYF. The CDR3 nucleotides read TGTGCCAGCGGACTAGCGGGAGAATCAGATACGCAGTATTTT.

The chain uses TRBV23-1 and TRBJ2-1; 7 positions agree with TRBD2. TRBV23-1 carries the ORF label, with uncertain function. V lost 0 bases, J lost 2 bases, and 4 bases stayed unmatched. There are 16 residues in the CDR3. In DNA form, the CDR3 reads TGCGCCAGCAGTCAATCGCCAGCGGGAACCTACAATGAGCAGTTCTTC. Translated, it gives CASSQSPAGTYNEQFF.

The chain carries TRBV28 and TRBJ1-2; D remains ambiguous. V lost 5 bases to trimming and J lost 2 bases, with 18 bases between them. Germline V CDR1 and CDR2: MDHEN, SYDVKM. The CDR3 runs to 16 residues. The CDR3 loop reads CASSPDLTVLNYGYTF. Here the CDR3 DNA reads TGTGCCAGCAGTCCCGACCTAACAGTTCTAAACTATGGCTACACCTTC.

This chain uses TRBV2 with TRBJ2-7; TRBD2 matches 9 bases. The V and J ends lost 7 bases and 7 bases, in that order; junction bases with no gene match: 14. The CDR3 spans 15 residues. Looked up from germline, CDR1 is SNHLY and CDR2 is FYNNEI. CDR3 sequence: CASTLTPAGGQEQYF. The CDR3 coding sequence is TGTGCCAGCACCCTGACTCCAGCGGGAGGCCAAGAGCAGTACTTC.

The chain couples TRBV6-1 to TRBJ2-7, with D possibly being TRBD2 (6 bases). V shed 3 bases and J shed 2 bases, with 11 bases lying between them. Germline V lookup: CDR1 MNHNS, CDR2 SASEGT. CDR3 length: 14 residues. Here the CDR3 DNA reads TGTGCCAGCAGTGAGACTCGCGGGGCCTACGAGCAGTACTTC. It is translated as CASSETRGAYEQYF.

The J gene is TRBJ2-3, the V gene TRBV4-1, with 9 bases identical to TRBD1. The CDR3 has 16 amino acids. Trimming cost V 4 bases and J 0 bases; bases outside gene matches: 5. From germline, CDR1 is MGHRA and CDR2 YSYEKL. CDR3 loop: CASSPETGGSTDTQYF. CDR3 DNA: TGCGCCAGCAGCCCCGAGACAGGGGGGAGCACAGATACGCAGTATTTT.

The DNA for the CDR3 is TGTGCCAGCAAAGGGAGGGGGTTGAAGGCCAAAAACATTCAGTACTTC. Translating it yields CASKGRGLKAKNIQYF. The V call is TRBV28, the J call TRBJ2-4, with D possibly being TRBD2 (7 bases). The CDR3 length is 16 residues. CDR1 and CDR2 (germline): MDHEN, SYDVKM. V lost 7 bases and J 1 base, leaving 17 bases between the germline ends.

J is TRBJ1-2 and V is TRBV28; 8 bases map to TRBD1. The CDR3 is 13 amino acids. Germline trimming cut 3 bases from V and 8 bases from J; bases unmatched to any gene: 5. The V gene's germline CDR1 is MDHEN and CDR2 SYDVKM. CDR3 sequence reads: CASSLQGAIGYTF. The CDR3 region has the DNA TGTGCCAGCAGTTTGCAGGGGGCGATCGGCTACACCTTC.

This sequence joins TRBV5-1 and TRBJ2-6; D uncertain. The CDR3 has 16 amino acids. CDR1 is SGHRS, CDR2 YFSETQ, per germline. The V gene lost 2 bases and the J gene lost 4 bases, with 13 bases spanning the gap. CDR3 sequence reads: CASSLGVDRGANVLTF. CDR3 nucleotide sequence: TGCGCCAGCAGCTTAGGCGTGGATCGGGGGGCCAACGTCCTGACTTTC.